This T cell receptor (beta chain) comes out of a study of blood T cell repertoires in COVID-19. CDR1 SGHDT and CDR2 YYEEEE come from the germline V gene. V gave up 1 base and J gave up 0 bases, with 14 bases separating them. The CDR3 loop spans 17 amino acids. In the original workflow: Reference gene primer amplification gave estimated nucleated cell counts. Clones were read by immunoSEQ multiplex PCR, and TCRdb kept only the in-frame ones, dropping some. That table supplies the V and J calls and clone size; D and trimming were determined from the DNA. The repertoire holds just under 350,000 clones, with approximately 82% as singletons.

The receptor was derived from a young man with active or convalescent COVID-19. Material: peripheral blood. J is TRBJ1-5 and V is TRBV5-6, with D possibly being TRBD1 (5 bases). The CDR3 loop is CASSLRLGQSSNQPQHF. The CDR3 DNA sequence: TGTGCCAGCAGCTTGAGGCTGGGGCAGTCTAGCAATCAGCCCCAGCATTTT.